This T cell receptor (beta chain) was sequenced for a study of blood T cell repertoires in COVID-19 (dated by TCRdb to the early 2020s). Some background on the complete study: The collaborator samples originated in the United States, Italy and Spain and spanned the acute and convalescent phases of COVID-19. The material from the prospective study consisted of cDNA or gDNA derived from T cells, B-cell-depleted T cells, or PBMCs. Subjects who had been exposed to COVID-19, were actively infected with it, or had recovered from it provided the deeply sampled blood TCRbeta repertoires that made up the dataset. The repertoires were released in a freely available public database intended as a resource for research on the immune response to SARS-CoV-2. The samples were drawn from two sources: the first 160 participants of the ongoing ImmuneRACE study, and 1,000 to 1,500 subjects contributed by 6 global collaborators. A de-identified subject ID, COVID-19 status, age in years and sex were almost always included in the sample metadata. Where HLA class I and class II types were available, the types were taken from metadata supplied by the sample provider, not from assay-based typing.

The immunoSEQ Assay, a bias-controlled multiplex PCR, was used to amplify TCRbeta CDR3 regions from genomic DNA. The authors' analysis ran thus. The number of nucleated cells in each sample was estimated from the amplification of reference gene primers within the assay. Sequence reads were collapsed and filtered to measure the absolute abundance of every unique TCRbeta CDR3 rearrangement. For each sample, productive Simpson clonality was calculated by taking the square root of Simpson's diversity index across productive rearrangements. What TCRdb holds here is the immuneACCESS table cut down to in-frame rearrangements. Part of the clones is not present; checked against another copy, under half of the missing clones reflect an unresolved V gene, and the others are unexplained. V and J calls and clone size are copied from that table; D and trimming were computed from the DNA. This sample has some 430,000 clones in its table, and less than 95% of those were observed once. The top ten clonotypes cover roughly 0.66% of the sample.

Enrolling through a virtual design, the prospective study's participants ranged in age from about 18 to 100 years and lived across 20 to 30 United States geographic areas. In the prospective study, cohorts were assigned on the basis of participant-reported clinical history obtained from a screening survey and a study questionnaire. ImmuneRACE Cohort 3 recovered participants were defined by two consecutive negative NP/OP PCR tests, healthcare professional clearance, or symptom resolution. Each participant in the prospective study had whole blood, serum and a nasopharyngeal or oropharyngeal swab collected by mobile phlebotomists. Additional blood draws and questionnaires over an approximately two-month period could optionally be provided by prospective study participants. Blood samples from the prospective study were shipped frozen or at room temperature prior to DNA extraction. The CDR3 goes from the cysteine to the phenylalanine over 14 residues. The only DNA kept is the CDR3, 42 bases in frame from the first base. V loses 1 base, J loses 5 bases, and the germline ends lie 11 bases apart. Via the germline V gene, CDR1 is SGHVS and CDR2 FQNEAQ.

Points on this clone: Its specific antigen is unknown. The record has no base qualities; no much larger clone is one base away.

Overall results and qualifications from the work: Clinical and demographic metadata were provided uncurated, with the amount varying by source and participant.

The receptor's source is a man younger than 35 who had recovered from COVID-19. The chain couples TRBV7-8 to TRBJ1-2, with TRBD1 as a weak D call on 5 bases. Material: PBMCs or T cells enriched from blood (not recorded which). The nucleotide sequence is given as TGTGCCAGCAGCTTAGGGGGCGCGCGGTATGGCTACACCTTC. This codes for CASSLGGARYGYTF.